This T cell receptor (beta chain) was sequenced during a study of blood T cell repertoires in COVID-19. About the research overall: Sites across the United States, Italy and Spain contributed samples from acute and convalescent COVID-19.

Seattle patient enrollment occurred during active infection, with longitudinal follow-up thereafter. Some clones are missing from TCRdb's copy, which holds only in-frame ones; the method was immunoSEQ multiplex PCR. The table has roughly 300,000 clones, approximately 84% seen once. Germline CDR1 and CDR2: MDHEN and SYDVKM. The CDR3 spans 12 residues. Trimming pared 10 bases from V and 7 bases from J, leaving 17 bases between. The chain uses TRBV28 and TRBJ2-7; the D gene is possibly TRBD1 (6 bases). The clonotype comes from a human donor with COVID-19, enrolled during active disease. The donor label of this sample is uncertain. The specimen was peripheral blood. The CDR3 nucleotides are TGTGCCACTCGGACAGACCCCTTGGAGCAGTACTTC. Translating it yields CATRTDPLEQYF.